This is a list of T cell receptor beta chains from one sample in a study of blood T cells in healthy people across ages. From the 5' RACE reads, TCRdb called clonotypes with MiXCR, one entry per CDR3 protein. The sample includes around 1,500,000 distinct CDR3 sequences, about 30% of them seen just once. The source material was blood. The origin of the receptors is a woman aged 25-40 years in good health. The CDR3 runs from the conserved cysteine through the conserved F or W. Fields, in order: CDR3 protein, CDR3 DNA, V gene, J gene, clone size, D gene. The D gene is left open where the match is weak. Part of the rows lack a size; the others show once, few, many or a class for expanded clones.

CDR3aa: CSAHRGPQSPLHF
CDR3nt: TGCAGTGCCCATCGGGGACCCCAATCACCCCTCCACTTT
v_gene: TRBV20-1
j_gene: TRBJ1-6
abundance: .
d_gene: .

CDR3aa: CASREGQGPYNEQYF
CDR3nt: TGTGCCAGCAGAGAAGGACAGGGTCCCTACAATGAGCAGTACTTC
v_gene: TRBV6-2/TRBV6-3
j_gene: TRBJ2-5
abundance: few
d_gene: TRBD1

CDR3aa: CSVQRAGGTQYF
CDR3nt: TGCAGCGTTCAGAGGGCAGGGGGGACCCAGTACTTC
v_gene: TRBV29-1
j_gene: TRBJ2-5
abundance: few
d_gene: TRBD1

CDR3aa: CASSPDQRSYNEQFF
CDR3nt: TGTGCCAGCAGCCCTGACCAGCGGTCCTACAATGAGCAGTTCTTC
v_gene: TRBV7-3
j_gene: TRBJ2-1
abundance: few
d_gene: .

CDR3aa: CASSPQRTGGYGYTF
CDR3nt: TGCGCCAGCAGCCCTCAGAGGACAGGGGGCTATGGCTACACCTTC
v_gene: TRBV5-1
j_gene: TRBJ1-2
abundance: many
d_gene: TRBD1

CDR3aa: CASIQDPQGAKNIQYF
CDR3nt: TGTGCCAGCATCCAAGATCCTCAGGGCGCCAAAAACATTCAGTACTTC
v_gene: TRBV4-2
j_gene: TRBJ2-4
abundance: .
d_gene: .

CDR3aa: CSATLGGEGETQYF
CDR3nt: TGCAGTGCCACCCTAGGGGGAGAAGGAGAGACCCAGTACTTC
v_gene: TRBV20-1
j_gene: TRBJ2-5
abundance: few
d_gene: .

CDR3aa: CASSYSTNEKLFF
CDR3nt: TGTGCCAGCAGCTATTCGACTAATGAAAAACTGTTTTTT
v_gene: TRBV7-6
j_gene: TRBJ1-4
abundance: few
d_gene: .

CDR3aa: CVSSSQGGSELFF
CDR3nt: TGTGTCAGCAGCTCTCAGGGTGGATCGGAACTGTTTTTT
v_gene: TRBV7-3
j_gene: TRBJ1-4
abundance: .
d_gene: .

CDR3aa: CASSSGGAESTDTQYF
CDR3nt: TGTGCCAGCTCATCCGGCGGGGCTGAGAGCACAGATACGCAGTATTTT
v_gene: TRBV18
j_gene: TRBJ2-3
abundance: .
d_gene: .

CDR3aa: CASSQILSTGGVYGYTF
CDR3nt: TGTGCCAGCAGCCAAATCCTATCGACAGGGGGAGTCTATGGCTACACCTTC
v_gene: TRBV7-9
j_gene: TRBJ1-2
abundance: .
d_gene: TRBD1

CDR3aa: CASSLDSGGSFQYEQYF
CDR3nt: TGCGCCAGCAGCTTGGACTCGGGCGGGAGTTTCCAATACGAGCAGTACTTC
v_gene: TRBV5-1
j_gene: TRBJ2-7
abundance: .
d_gene: TRBD2

CDR3aa: CASSRLGSRTDTQYF
CDR3nt: TGCGCCAGCAGTCGACTGGGATCCCGCACAGATACGCAGTATTTT
v_gene: TRBV5-1
j_gene: TRBJ2-3
abundance: .
d_gene: .

CDR3aa: CASSQDRASHNEQFF
CDR3nt: TGCGCCAGCAGCCAAGATCGCGCTAGCCACAATGAGCAGTTCTTC
v_gene: TRBV4-3
j_gene: TRBJ2-1
abundance: few
d_gene: .

CDR3aa: CATSRGQGARPGANVLTF
CDR3nt: TGTGCCACCAGCAGAGGCCAGGGGGCGCGTCCTGGGGCCAACGTCCTGACTTTC
v_gene: TRBV15
j_gene: TRBJ2-6
abundance: few
d_gene: TRBD1

CDR3aa: CATSRVTGAYEQYF
CDR3nt: TGTGCCACCAGCAGAGTGACAGGGGCCTACGAGCAGTACTTC
v_gene: TRBV15
j_gene: TRBJ2-7
abundance: .
d_gene: TRBD1

CDR3aa: CASGRRVADTGERFF
CDR3nt: TGTGCTAGTGGCCGCCGGGTCGCCGACACCGGGGAGCGGTTTTTT
v_gene: TRBV12-5
j_gene: TRBJ2-2
abundance: .
d_gene: .

CDR3aa: CASSLGTRLGSYEQYF
CDR3nt: TGTGCCAGCAGCTTAGGGACTCGATTGGGGTCGTACGAGCAGTACTTC
v_gene: TRBV7-2
j_gene: TRBJ2-7
abundance: many
d_gene: .

CDR3aa: CSARSGTGGNQPQHF
CDR3nt: TGCAGTGCTAGGTCCGGGACAGGCGGCAATCAGCCCCAGCATTTT
v_gene: TRBV20-1
j_gene: TRBJ1-5
abundance: .
d_gene: TRBD1

CDR3aa: CSARPPWHGYTF
CDR3nt: TGCAGTGCTAGGCCCCCCTGGCATGGCTACACCTTC
v_gene: TRBV20-1
j_gene: TRBJ1-2
abundance: .
d_gene: .

CDR3aa: CASSLEGLVGRQETQYF
CDR3nt: TGCGCCAGCAGCTTGGAGGGACTAGTAGGCCGCCAAGAGACCCAGTACTTC
v_gene: TRBV5-1
j_gene: TRBJ2-5
abundance: few
d_gene: TRBD2

CDR3aa: CASFRDRVFNEQFF
CDR3nt: TGTGCCAGCTTCCGGGACAGAGTGTTCAATGAGCAGTTCTTC
v_gene: TRBV6-2/TRBV6-3
j_gene: TRBJ2-1
abundance: few
d_gene: TRBD1

CDR3aa: CAASDSGGSTDTQYF
CDR3nt: TGTGCCGCCAGTGATTCCGGTGGATCCACAGATACGCAGTATTTT
v_gene: TRBV24-1
j_gene: TRBJ2-3
abundance: .
d_gene: .

CDR3aa: CASSLGDFREQYF
CDR3nt: TGCGCCAGCAGCTTGGGAGACTTTCGGGAGCAGTACTTC
v_gene: TRBV5-1
j_gene: TRBJ2-7
abundance: many
d_gene: .